What follows are 24 T cell receptor beta chains derived from one specimen sequenced in a study of blood T cell repertoires in COVID-19 (dated by TCRdb to about 2020). Libraries were made using the immunoSEQ multiplex PCR assay. TCRdb took this table from immuneACCESS and kept in-frame rearrangements with V and J called. Such tables lack part of the clones; where checked against another copy, unresolved V genes explain under half of the gap, and the rest is unexplained. The sample table contains under 55,000 clones; only one count was recorded for 60% to 80% of them. 5.8% of the sample comes from the top ten. What was sequenced was PBMCs or T cells enriched from blood (not recorded which). These receptors came from a woman aged 50 to 60 with acute COVID-19.

Only a few counts were recorded for this clone. The gene calls are TRBV6-5 and TRBJ1-1, with a possible D match to TRBD1 (5 bases). Germline-derived CDR1 and CDR2 are MNHEY and SVGAGI. V gave up 3 bases and J gave up 11 bases, with 10 bases separating them. The CDR3 is 11 residues long. The CDR3 protein is CASSYTGVAFF. The CDR3 DNA sequence: TGTGCCAGCAGTTATACAGGAGTGGCTTTCTTT.

V and J are TRBV24-1 and TRBJ1-6; tentatively, D is TRBD1 (6 bases). CDR3 length equals 13 residues. The germline V gene has CDR1 KGHDR and CDR2 SFDVKD. The V end lost 4 bases, the J end lost 13 bases, and 13 bases lay between the germline ends. CDR3: CATSDPDRPPLHF. Written as DNA, the CDR3 is TGTGCCACCAGTGACCCGGACAGACCCCCCCTCCACTTT.

V usage is TRBV10-1 and J usage is TRBJ1-1; 8 nucleotides line up with TRBD1. V was pared by 5 bases and J by 3 bases, with 5 bases of the junction left unmatched. The V gene's germline CDR1 is WNHNN and CDR2 SYGVQD (reference sequence). The CDR3 contains 14 residues. As DNA, the CDR3 is TGCGCCAGCAGTAAGGACAGGGAGGACACTGAAGCTTTCTTT. Its protein is CASSKDREDTEAFF.

This chain uses TRBV12-5 with TRBJ2-7, with D possibly TRBD2 on 6 matching bases. The CDR3 has 14 amino acids. V dropped 6 bases and J dropped 2 bases, with 14 bases sitting between them. Germline V gene sequence: CDR1 LGHNT, CDR2 FRNRAP. The CDR3 is CASGHPLAPYEQYF. The CDR3 DNA sequence: TGTGCTAGTGGCCATCCACTAGCTCCCTACGAGCAGTACTTC.

V usage is TRBV3-1 (or the pseudogene TRBV3-2) and J usage is TRBJ2-2, with a possible D match to TRBD1 (7 bases). This CDR3 contains 15 residues. Germline CDR1 reads LGHDT; CDR2 reads YNNKEL (reference sequence). V was cut by 8 bases and J by 5 bases, with 18 bases left in between. The CDR3 DNA follows: TGTGCCAGCCGCTTAGCAGGGGGGCTTACCGGGGAGCTGTTTTTT. Protein product: CASRLAGGLTGELFF.

The J gene is TRBJ2-2, the V gene TRBV11-2, with 8 bases that match TRBD2. The CDR3 runs 15 residues. The junction had 8 bases not matched to a gene; V was cut back by 5 bases and J by 6 bases. Germline V lookup: CDR1 SGHAT, CDR2 FQNNGV. CDR3 in DNA: TGTGCCAGCAGCCCTGAGCGGGGGTGGGCCGGGGAGCTGTTTTTT. Protein product: CASSPERGWAGELFF.

The chain recombines TRBV12-5 with TRBJ2-5; 7 nucleotides match TRBD1. J gave up 5 bases and V 5 bases, and 8 bases lay outside the gene matches. The CDR3 spans 14 residues. The germline CDR1 and CDR2 sequences are LGHNT and FRNRAP. The CDR3 nucleotides read TGTGCTAGTGGTAAGACAGGGATAGGCGAGACCCAGTACTTC. Translation gives CASGKTGIGETQYF. Filled out from reference TRBV12-5 and TRBJ2-5, the complete variable domain reads DARVTQTPRHKVTEMGQEVTMRCQPILGHNTVFWYRQTMMQGLELLAYFRNRAPLDDSGMPKDRFSAEMPDATLATLKIQPSEPRDSAVYFCASGKTGIGETQYFGPGTRLLVL.

This clone was observed once. The chain employs TRBV7-9 and TRBJ2-7, with a weak D call TRBD1 (6 bases). The CDR3 consists of 14 residues. Trimming removed 5 bases at V and 2 bases at J, with 13 bases between. Germline V gene data show CDR1 as SEHNR and CDR2 as FQNEAQ (reference sequence). CDR3 sequence reads: CASSLDRFAYEQYF. The CDR3 region has the DNA TGTGCCAGCAGCCTCGACAGGTTTGCCTACGAGCAGTACTTC.

The chain links TRBV11-3 to TRBJ2-5, with no clear D. Germline V gives CDR1 SGHNT, CDR2 YENEEA. CDR3 length: 14 amino acids. The germline V and J ends were trimmed by 0 bases and 6 bases, with 11 bases remaining between them. The CDR3 here is CASSLDGVVQTQYF. The CDR3, as DNA: TGTGCCAGCAGCTTAGACGGAGTAGTACAGACCCAGTACTTC.

The V gene is TRBV7-2, the J gene TRBJ2-6, with D possibly TRBD1 on 5 matching bases. Germline CDR1 is SGHTA and CDR2 is FQGNSA. This CDR3 is built from 17 residues. The germline V and J ends were trimmed by 5 bases and 0 bases, with 14 bases remaining between them. CDR3 region: CASSPRPTGSGANVLTF. The CDR3 DNA is TGTGCCAGCAGCCCCCGGCCTACAGGCTCTGGGGCCAACGTCCTGACTTTC.

The chain is built from TRBV6-5 and TRBJ1-5; 7 bases fit TRBD1. Trimming removed 6 bases from V and 3 bases from J; junction bases left unmatched: 2. Germline-derived CDR1 and CDR2 are MNHEY and SVGAGI. This CDR3 is 13 amino acids long. DNA of the CDR3: TGTGCCAGCAGGGACAGGCCCAATCAGCCCCAGCATTTT. Translation: CASRDRPNQPQHF.

This clone was seen a few times. The sample contains more than one DNA sequence encoding this CDR3. The chain couples TRBV11-2 to TRBJ2-7, with 11 bases fitting TRBD1. Trimming removed 4 bases from V and 4 bases from J; junction bases left unmatched: 3. Germline values: CDR1 SGHAT, CDR2 FQNNGV. The length of the CDR3 is 14 residues. The CDR3 loop reads CASSWGDRGYEQYF. CDR3 coding DNA: TGTGCCAGCAGCTGGGGGGACAGGGGGTACGAGCAGTACTTC.

This clone has only one observation. The chain joins TRBV3-1 (or the pseudogene TRBV3-2) to TRBJ1-5; 9 bases align to TRBD1. J was trimmed by 7 bases and V by 1 base; bases with no gene match: 5. Germline V gene sequence: CDR1 LGHDT, CDR2 YNNKEL (reference sequence). The CDR3 sequence is 15 residues long. The CDR3 here is CASSQGTGVLQPQHF. The DNA of the CDR3 is TGTGCCAGCAGCCAAGGGACAGGGGTATTGCAGCCCCAGCATTTT.

The table lists this clone with a few counts. The V call is TRBV5-5, the J call TRBJ1-2; 10 bases line up with TRBD1. CDR3 length: 16 amino acids. Germline values: CDR1 SGHKS, CDR2 YYEKEE (reference sequence). V was pared by 0 bases and J by 2 bases, with 4 bases of the junction left unmatched. The CDR3 sequence: CASSLVGGQGNYGYTF. The CDR3 DNA is TGTGCCAGCAGCTTGGTTGGGGGACAGGGGAACTATGGCTACACCTTC.

This chain connects TRBV6-5 to TRBJ2-1; no firm D call. This CDR3 comprises 12 residues. Trimming removed 6 bases at V and 6 bases at J, with 9 bases between. CDR1 and CDR2 from the germline V gene are MNHEY and SVGAGI. This CDR3 is CASSSPGNEQFF. The DNA of the CDR3 is TGTGCCAGCAGCTCGCCAGGCAATGAGCAGTTCTTC.

The chain joins TRBV13 to TRBJ1-2; 11 bases are shared with TRBD1. Germline assignment: CDR1 PRHDT and CDR2 FYEKMQ (reference sequence). This CDR3 spans 14 amino acids. Trimming cost V 5 bases and J 7 bases; bases outside gene matches: 6. CDR3 DNA sequence: TGTGCCAGCAGCACGGGACAGGGGGTTTTTGGCTACACCTTC. Translating gives CASSTGQGVFGYTF.

The table lists this clone with a count of one. The rearrangement links TRBV19 to TRBJ1-6; perhaps TRBD1 as D (5 bases). This CDR3 is built from 16 residues. Germline V lookup: CDR1 LNHDA, CDR2 SQIVND (reference sequence). Deletions cut 2 bases from V and 8 bases from J, with 16 bases between. The CDR3 loop reads CASSITLTGGDSPLHF. The DNA for the CDR3 is TGTGCCAGTAGTATAACGCTAACGGGGGGGGATTCACCCCTCCACTTT.

This sequence joins TRBV15 and TRBJ2-3, with D unclear. CDR3 size: 15 residues. Germline assignment: CDR1 LNHNV and CDR2 YYDKDF (reference sequence). V was pared by 1 base and J by 2 bases, with 10 bases between. Written as DNA, the CDR3 is TGTGCCACCAGCAGAGGGTTAGAGGCCACAGATACGCAGTATTTT. Its translation: CATSRGLEATDTQYF.

This clone was observed a few times. The V and J genes are TRBV30 and TRBJ2-7; 9 bases fit TRBD1. V was pared by 1 base and J by 8 bases, with 6 bases of the junction left unmatched. The germline gives CDR1 GTSNPN, CDR2 SVGIG (reference sequence). This CDR3 contains 13 residues. The CDR3 DNA is TGTGCCTGGAGTGGAAACAGGGGGCGACAGCAGTACTTC. Amino acids: CAWSGNRGRQQYF.

This chain links TRBV19 with TRBJ2-5, with 7 bases matching TRBD1. The CDR3 covers 14 residues. Trimming removed 5 bases from V and 5 bases from J; junction bases left unmatched: 8. CDR1 and CDR2 (germline): LNHDA, SQIVND (reference sequence). CDR3 sequence: CASSRQGARETQYF. In DNA, the CDR3 is TGTGCCAGTAGTCGACAGGGCGCCAGGGAGACCCAGTACTTC.

This clone was counted between two and nine times. The chain employs TRBV27 and TRBJ1-1; no clear D. V lost 2 bases and J 3 bases, leaving 16 bases between the germline ends. The CDR3 consists of 16 residues. The germline V gene has CDR1 MNHEY and CDR2 SMNVEV (reference sequence). The CDR3 loop reads CASSLRIALRDTEAFF. DNA for the CDR3: TGTGCCAGCAGTTTAAGAATTGCCCTGAGGGACACTGAAGCTTTCTTT.

The CDR3 region is CASASRGLANYGYTF. The CDR3 bases are TGTGCTAGTGCTTCCAGGGGGCTCGCGAACTATGGCTACACCTTC. The genes are TRBV12-5 and TRBJ1-2; TRBD1 aligns across 8 bases. The CDR3 spans 15 residues. Trimming cost V 7 bases and J 2 bases; bases outside gene matches: 9. Germline lookup yields CDR1 LGHNT and CDR2 FRNRAP.

V is TRBV5-1 and J is TRBJ1-4; D is ambiguous. Looked up from germline, CDR1 is SGHRS and CDR2 is YFSETQ. Trimming took off 4 bases at V and 2 bases at J, with 9 bases between the two ends. The CDR3 runs 14 residues. The CDR3 sequence is CASSPGWTNEKLFF. The CDR3 region has the DNA TGCGCCAGCAGCCCCGGGTGGACTAATGAAAAACTGTTTTTT. The entire variable domain, with the rest obtained from reference TRBV5-1 and TRBJ1-4, is as follows: KAGVTQTPRYLIKTRGQQVTLSCSPISGHRSVSWYQQTPGQGLQFLFEYFSETQRNKGNFPGRFSGRQFSNSRSEMNVSTLELGDSALYLCASSPGWTNEKLFFGSGTQLSVL.

This rearrangement joins TRBV12-3 or TRBV12-4 to TRBJ2-3; no clear D gene. With 5 bases removed from V and 11 bases from J, the gap between germline ends came to 14 bases. The CDR3 sequence is 12 residues long. DNA for the CDR3: TGTGCCAGCAGTCCCGAATCTAGTATGCAGTATTTT. This sequence encodes CASSPESSMQYF.